This section outlines one TCR beta chain sequence together with its context. What it recognizes is unknown. The sample comes from a study of CXCR3-negative and CXCR3-positive naive CD8 T cells. Study-wide results and caveats: Memory, not naive, CXCR3-negative and CXCR3-positive cells differed in TRBV-TRBJ usage. Whereas both naive subsets had comparably high diversity, memory CD8+ cells had much lower diversity. In CXCR3-positive naive cells, the TRB CDR3s were more hydrophobic than in CXCR3-negative naive cells. Partially decreased CXCR3 expression was recorded after cryopreservation, and fresh PBMCs were used in most assays.

Naive CD8+ T cells were CD45RO-CCR7+CD27+CD95-. The libraries of TRB cDNA were constructed through 5' RACE using UMI labels. From the 5' RACE reads, TCRdb lists one entry per CDR3 protein and no DNA. There are 150,000 or so distinct CDR3 sequences in the sample, with approximately 0.5% held by the top ten. CDR1 and CDR2 (germline): MDHEN, SYDVKM. CDR3 size: 13 residues. The chain is built from TRBV28 and TRBJ2-6. The sequence was collected from a human donor in good health. Some clones in this sample may be carry-over from other donors' samples. The sample comprised naive CXCR3+ CD8+ T cells from blood. As for subset: CD45RO-CCR7+CD27+CD95- naive CD8+ T cells expressing CXCR3 (TNR3+). Here the CDR3 reads CATESSGANVLTF.